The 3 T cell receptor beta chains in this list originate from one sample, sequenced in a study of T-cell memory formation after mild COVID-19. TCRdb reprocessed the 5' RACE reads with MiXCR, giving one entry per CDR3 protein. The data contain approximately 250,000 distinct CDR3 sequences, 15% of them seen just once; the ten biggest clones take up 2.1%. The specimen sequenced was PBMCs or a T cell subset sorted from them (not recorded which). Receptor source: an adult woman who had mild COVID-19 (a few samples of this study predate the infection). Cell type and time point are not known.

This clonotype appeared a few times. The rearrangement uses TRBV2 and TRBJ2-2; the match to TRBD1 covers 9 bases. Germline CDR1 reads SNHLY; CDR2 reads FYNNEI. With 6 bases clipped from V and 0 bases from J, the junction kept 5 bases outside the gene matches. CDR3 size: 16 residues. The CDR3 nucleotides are TGTGCCAGCAGACCCACAGGGGGCGCGAACACCGGGGAGCTGTTTTTT. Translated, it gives CASRPTGGANTGELFF.

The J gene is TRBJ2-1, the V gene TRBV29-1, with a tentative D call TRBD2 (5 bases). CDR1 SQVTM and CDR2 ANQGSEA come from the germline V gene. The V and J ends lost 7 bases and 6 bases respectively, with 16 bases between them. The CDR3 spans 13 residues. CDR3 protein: CSGGSGFVNEQFF. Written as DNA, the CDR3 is TGCAGCGGGGGTTCGGGGTTCGTCAATGAGCAGTTCTTC.

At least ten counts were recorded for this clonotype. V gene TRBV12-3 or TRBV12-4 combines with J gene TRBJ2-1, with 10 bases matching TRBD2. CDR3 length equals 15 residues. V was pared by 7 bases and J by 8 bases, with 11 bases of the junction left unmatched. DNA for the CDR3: TGTGCCAGCACTACCTCTAGCGGGAGTATCTATGAGCAGTTCTTC. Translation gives CASTTSSGSIYEQFF.